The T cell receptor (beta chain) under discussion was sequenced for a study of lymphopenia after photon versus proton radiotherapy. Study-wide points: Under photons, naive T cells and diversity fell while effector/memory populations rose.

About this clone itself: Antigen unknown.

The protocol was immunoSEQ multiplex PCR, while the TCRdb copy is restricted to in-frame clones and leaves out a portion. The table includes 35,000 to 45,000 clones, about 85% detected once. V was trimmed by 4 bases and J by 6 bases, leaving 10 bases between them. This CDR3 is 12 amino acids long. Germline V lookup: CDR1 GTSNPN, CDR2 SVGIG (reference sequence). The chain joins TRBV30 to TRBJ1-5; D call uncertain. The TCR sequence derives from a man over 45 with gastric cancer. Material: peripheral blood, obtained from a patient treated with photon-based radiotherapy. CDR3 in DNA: TGTGCCTGGAATAACGGTGGTCAGCCCCAGCATTTT. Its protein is CAWNNGGQPQHF.